Presented here are 5 T cell receptor beta chains from one specimen sequenced in a study of identical twins. Each CDR3 protein gets one entry after TCRdb re-called the 5' RACE reads with MiXCR. This sample carries about 150,000 distinct CDR3 sequences, around 3.5% of them seen once, and the ten largest clones take about 7.8%. Sequencing used memory T cells sorted from blood. The receptors originated from a man aged 18 to 29 in good health.

V and J are TRBV7-3 and TRBJ2-3; D possibly corresponds to TRBD2 (6 bases). The CDR3 totals 15 residues. Trimming removed 6 bases from V and 0 bases from J, with 13 bases in between. From germline, CDR1 is SGHTA and CDR2 FQGTGA. The DNA of the CDR3 is TGTGCCAGCAGTCGCGGGACCATTAGCACAGATACGCAGTATTTT. It specifies CASSRGTISTDTQYF.

This clonotype appeared a few times. The chain recombines TRBV6-2 or TRBV6-3 with TRBJ2-1; D remains unclear. V was clipped by 5 bases and J by 8 bases, with 13 bases between them. Looked up from germline, CDR1 is MNHEY and CDR2 is SVGEGT. The CDR3 has 13 residues. The CDR3 protein is CASSRYLGYEQFF. In nucleotides, the CDR3 is TGTGCCAGCAGTCGCTACCTTGGGTATGAGCAGTTCTTC.

V gene TRBV5-1 combines with J gene TRBJ1-6; TRBD1 is a possible D gene (6 bases). Trimming took 5 bases from V and 7 from J, leaving 10 bases between them. This CDR3 comprises 13 residues. Germline V gene sequence: CDR1 SGHRS, CDR2 YFSETQ. The CDR3 region has the DNA TGCGCCAGCAGACAGGGTGGAAATTCACCCCTCCACTTT. It codes for CASRQGGNSPLHF.

This clonotype was observed at least ten times. This chain connects TRBV5-1 to TRBJ1-6; D is possibly TRBD1 (6 bases). The ends were cut back, 0 bases at V and 6 bases at J, with 7 bases in the middle. The CDR3 spans 14 residues. CDR1 is SGHRS and CDR2 is YFSETQ in the germline V gene. This CDR3 is CASSLAGVNSPLHF. The CDR3 region has the DNA TGCGCCAGCAGCTTGGCAGGGGTTAATTCACCCCTCCACTTT.

The chain has TRBV6-1 and TRBJ1-5; maybe TRBD1 (5 bases). Germline values: CDR1 MNHNS, CDR2 SASEGT. Trimming stripped 7 bases from V and 6 bases from J, with 13 bases between. This CDR3 region has 13 residues. The DNA of the CDR3 is TGTGCCAGCAACCAGGGAAAAGGTCAGCCCCAGCATTTT. Encoded protein: CASNQGKGQPQHF.